The present entry profiles one T cell receptor (beta chain) with its context. What it binds is not known. V lost 3 bases to trimming and J lost 4 bases; unmatched junction nucleotides: 22. The CDR3 covers 21 residues. Germline V gene lookup returns CDR1 SGDLS and CDR2 YYNGEE. The data belong to a study of graft-versus-host responses after intestinal transplantation. Overall study context: In this cohort, recipients had multivisceral, liver-intestinal, or isolated intestinal transplants. All recipients were given anti-thymocyte globulin induction, and tacrolimus and steroids were then administered for roughly 3 years.

Repertoires were generated with immunoSEQ multiplex PCR, while TCRdb's copy carries only in-frame clones and drops some. The sample contains around 30,000 clones, 85% to 95% of which appear only once. Study-wide findings and caveats: Ileal or blood samples showed some GvH clones first, and such clones were also found in recipient marrow.

The chain uses TRBV9 and TRBJ2-1; 10 nucleotides match TRBD2. The sequencing here drew on PBMCs, taken about 70 days after intestinal transplant. The sequence came from a human patient who received an intestinal transplant, so some T cells may come from the graft donor. The chain's CDR3 is CASSETTLGKEAGGNYNEQFF. CDR3 DNA sequence: TGTGCCAGCAGCGAGACAACCTTGGGGAAGGAAGCGGGAGGGAATTACAATGAGCAGTTCTTC.